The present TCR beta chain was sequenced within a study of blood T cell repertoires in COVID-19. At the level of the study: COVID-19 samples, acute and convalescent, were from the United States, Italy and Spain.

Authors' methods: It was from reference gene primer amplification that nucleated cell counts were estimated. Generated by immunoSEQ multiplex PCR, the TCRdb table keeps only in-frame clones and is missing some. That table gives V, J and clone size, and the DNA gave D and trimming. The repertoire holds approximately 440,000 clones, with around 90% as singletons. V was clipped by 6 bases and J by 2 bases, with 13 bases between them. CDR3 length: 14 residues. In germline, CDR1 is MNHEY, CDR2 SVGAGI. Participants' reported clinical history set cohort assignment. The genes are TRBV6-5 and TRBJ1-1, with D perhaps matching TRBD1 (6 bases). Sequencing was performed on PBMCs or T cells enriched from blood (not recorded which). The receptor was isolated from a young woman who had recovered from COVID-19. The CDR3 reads CASRPRQDNTEAFF. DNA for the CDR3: TGTGCCAGCAGACCCAGACAGGACAACACTGAAGCTTTCTTT.